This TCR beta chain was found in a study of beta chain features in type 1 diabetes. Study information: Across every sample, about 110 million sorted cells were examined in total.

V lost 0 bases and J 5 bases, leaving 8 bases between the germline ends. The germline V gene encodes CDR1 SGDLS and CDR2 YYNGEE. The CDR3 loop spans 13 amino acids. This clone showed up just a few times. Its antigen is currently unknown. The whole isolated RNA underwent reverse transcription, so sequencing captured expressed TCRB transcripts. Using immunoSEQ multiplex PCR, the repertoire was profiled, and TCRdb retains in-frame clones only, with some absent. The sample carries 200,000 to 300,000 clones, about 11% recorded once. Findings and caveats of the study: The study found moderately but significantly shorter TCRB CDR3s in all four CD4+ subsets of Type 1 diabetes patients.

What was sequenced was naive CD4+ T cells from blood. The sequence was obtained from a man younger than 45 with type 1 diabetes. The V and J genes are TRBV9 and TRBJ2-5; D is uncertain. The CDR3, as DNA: TGTGCCAGCAGCGTAGCTACCTGGGAGACCCAGTACTTC. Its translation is CASSVATWETQYF.